The clone carrying this T cell receptor beta chain occurred once. The sample is drawn from a study of Ad26.COV2.S vaccination and SARS-CoV-2 variants. The wider study: In the study, Ad26.COV2.S was injected intramuscularly once, or twice 56 days apart.

Treatment specified: 15 to 20 received Ad26.COV2.S at low or high dose, single or two shots; roughly five received placebo; per-sample allocation not given. After the first vaccine or placebo injection, samples were drawn on day 63. The data were produced by immunoSEQ multiplex PCR, yet TCRdb's version contains in-frame clones alone and is incomplete. The sample carries roughly 450,000 clones, roughly 90% recorded once. The material was peripheral blood, obtained in a trial of Ad26.COV2.S vaccine versus placebo. The clonotype originates from a person aged 18-65 years who received the Ad26.COV2.S COVID-19 vaccine or a placebo.

The CDR3 sequence: CASSLGTGGTSNQPQHF. DNA of the CDR3: TGCGCCAGCAGCTTGGGGACAGGGGGAACTAGCAATCAGCCCCAGCATTTT. The chain couples TRBV5-1 to TRBJ1-5; TRBD1 matches at 10 bases. The CDR3 runs 17 residues. V lost 0 bases to trimming and J lost 0 bases; unmatched junction nucleotides: 3. The germline V gene has CDR1 SGHRS and CDR2 YFSETQ.